The rows below give T cell receptor beta chains drawn from one sample of a study of PD-L1 blockade in urothelial cancer. The data were produced by immunoSEQ multiplex PCR, yet TCRdb's version contains in-frame clones alone and is incomplete. The repertoire holds about 130,000 clones, with roughly 82% as singletons. Here the sequenced sample was PBMCs, taken around atezolizumab (anti-PD-L1) treatment. These receptors came from a man in his fifties with urothelial cancer. The CDR3 runs from the conserved cysteine through the conserved F or W.

J gene,V gene,CDR3 protein
TRBJ2-1,TRBV7-9,CASSLAGADEQFF
TRBJ2-7,TRBV7-9,CASSLLAGGKLAYEQYF
TRBJ1-5,TRBV23-1,CASSLDPGSHNQPQHF
TRBJ2-2,TRBV18,CASSPQGALTGELFF
TRBJ2-1,TRBV9,CASSVDPAGALSEQFF
TRBJ2-7,TRBV28,CASSLGPRTGGYEQYF
TRBJ2-7,TRBV2,CASSYGLSGRVPYEQYF
TRBJ2-7,TRBV6-1,CASSDQGLAGVEQYF
TRBJ2-1,TRBV9,CASSIMTSGSLNEQFF
TRBJ2-5,TRBV5-1,CASSLGTGIQETQYF
TRBJ1-1,TRBV6-5,CASNDGGTNTEAFF
TRBJ2-1,TRBV5-1,CASSLAGWDSYNEQFF
TRBJ2-7,TRBV7-9,CASSLVWQGAYEQYF
TRBJ1-3,TRBV7-9,CASSPRGAGQRGNTIYF
TRBJ2-7,TRBV5-1,CASSLEGLAYEQYF
TRBJ2-7,TRBV7-9,CASSSGTGSTYEQYF
TRBJ2-6,TRBV9,CASSVDPGGTGANVLTF
TRBJ2-5,TRBV19,CASSIRGYQETQYF